This TCR beta chain emerged from a study of T-cell memory formation after mild COVID-19. Findings and limits, study-wide: Certain responding clones were present in pre-infection memory, suggesting participation of cross-reactive memory.

The V gene lost 0 bases and the J gene lost 0 bases, with 11 bases spanning the gap. The germline V gene has CDR1 SGHTA and CDR2 FQGTGA. This CDR3 has 17 amino acids. TCRdb itself ran the 5' RACE reads through MiXCR, one entry per CDR3 protein. The repertoire holds about 130,000 distinct CDR3 sequences, with roughly 6.2% as singletons. Concerning this clonotype itself: Antigen specificity is unknown.

Sequences were obtained from PBMCs or a T cell subset sorted from them (not recorded which). The source of this sequence is an adult woman who had mild COVID-19 (a few samples of this study predate the infection). Cell type and time point are not known. The chain uses TRBV7-3 and TRBJ2-2, with D hard to call. DNA for the CDR3: TGTGCCAGCAGCTTAACAGGCCTAGTCCCGAACACCGGGGAGCTGTTTTTT. Encoded protein: CASSLTGLVPNTGELFF. Based on the CDR3 plus reference TRBV7-3 and TRBJ2-2, the full variable domain is GAGVSQTPSNKVTEKGKYVELRCDPISGHTALYWYRQSLGQGPEFLIYFQGTGAADDSGLPNDRFFAVRPEGSVSTLKIQRTERGDSAVYLCASSLTGLVPNTGELFFGEGSRLTVL.